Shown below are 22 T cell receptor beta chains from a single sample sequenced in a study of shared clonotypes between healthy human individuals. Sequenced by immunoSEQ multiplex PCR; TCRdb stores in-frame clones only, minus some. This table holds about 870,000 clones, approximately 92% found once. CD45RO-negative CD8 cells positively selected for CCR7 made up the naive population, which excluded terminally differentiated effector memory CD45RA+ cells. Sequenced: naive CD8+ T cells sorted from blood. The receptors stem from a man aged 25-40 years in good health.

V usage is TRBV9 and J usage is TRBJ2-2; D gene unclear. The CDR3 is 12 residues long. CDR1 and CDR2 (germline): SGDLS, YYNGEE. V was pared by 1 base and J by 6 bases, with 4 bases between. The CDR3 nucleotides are TGTGCCAGCAGCGTATCGCCCGGGGAGCTGTTTTTT. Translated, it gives CASSVSPGELFF.

This CDR3 is CASSEGGQFYEQYF. The CDR3 DNA is TGTGCCAGCAGTGAAGGGGGACAATTCTACGAGCAGTACTTC. This sequence joins TRBV2 and TRBJ2-7, with D possibly being TRBD1 (6 bases). The V end was cut by 1 base, the J end by 3 bases, with 10 bases between. There are 14 residues in the CDR3. Looked up from germline, CDR1 is SNHLY and CDR2 is FYNNEI. The whole variable domain, remainder taken from reference TRBV2 and TRBJ2-7, is EPEVTQTPSHQVTQMGQEVILRCVPISNHLYFYWYRQILGQKVEFLVSFYNNEISEKSEIFDDQFSVERPDGSNFTLKIRSTKLEDSAMYFCASSEGGQFYEQYFGPGTRLTVT.

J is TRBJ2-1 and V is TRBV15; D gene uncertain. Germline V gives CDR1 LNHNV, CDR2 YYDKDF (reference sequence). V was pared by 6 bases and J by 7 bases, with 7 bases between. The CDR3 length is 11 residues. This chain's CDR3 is CATRTANEQFF. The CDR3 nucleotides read TGTGCCACCAGAACAGCGAATGAGCAGTTCTTC.

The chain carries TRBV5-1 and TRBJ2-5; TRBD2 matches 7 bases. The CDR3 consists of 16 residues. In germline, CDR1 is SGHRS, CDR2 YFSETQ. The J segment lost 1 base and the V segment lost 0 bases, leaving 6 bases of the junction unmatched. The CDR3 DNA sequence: TGCGCCAGCAGCTTGGAGTCTAGCGGAGCCCAAGAGACCCAGTACTTC. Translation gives CASSLESSGAQETQYF.

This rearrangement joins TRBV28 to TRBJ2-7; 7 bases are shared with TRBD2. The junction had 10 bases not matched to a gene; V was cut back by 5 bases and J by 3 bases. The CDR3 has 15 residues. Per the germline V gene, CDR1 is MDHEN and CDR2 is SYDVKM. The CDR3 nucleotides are TGTGCCAGCAGTCCCACCAGCGGGACGGGCTACGAGCAGTACTTC. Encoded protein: CASSPTSGTGYEQYF.

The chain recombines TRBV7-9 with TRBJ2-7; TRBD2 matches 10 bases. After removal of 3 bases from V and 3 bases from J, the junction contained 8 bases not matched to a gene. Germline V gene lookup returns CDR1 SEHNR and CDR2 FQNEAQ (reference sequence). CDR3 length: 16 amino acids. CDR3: CASSLTTSGNFYEQYF. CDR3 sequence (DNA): TGTGCCAGCAGCTTGACAACTAGCGGGAATTTCTACGAGCAGTACTTC.

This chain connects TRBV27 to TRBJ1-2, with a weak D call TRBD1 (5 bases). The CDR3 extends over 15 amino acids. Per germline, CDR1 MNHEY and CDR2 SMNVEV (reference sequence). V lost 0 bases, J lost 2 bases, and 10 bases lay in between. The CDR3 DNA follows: TGTGCCAGCAGTTTATCGTCAGGGCCAAACTATGGCTACACCTTC. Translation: CASSLSSGPNYGYTF.

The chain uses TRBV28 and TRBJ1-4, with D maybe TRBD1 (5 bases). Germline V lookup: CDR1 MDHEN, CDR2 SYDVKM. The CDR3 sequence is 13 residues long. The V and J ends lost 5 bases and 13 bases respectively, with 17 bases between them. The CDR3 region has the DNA TGTGCCAGCAGTCTCTCAACCGGGACCGTACTGTTTTTT. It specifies CASSLSTGTVLFF.

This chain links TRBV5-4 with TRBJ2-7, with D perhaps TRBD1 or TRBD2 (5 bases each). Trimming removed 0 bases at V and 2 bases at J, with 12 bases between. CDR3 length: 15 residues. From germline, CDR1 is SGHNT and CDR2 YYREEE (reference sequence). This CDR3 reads CASSLEGTLPYEQYF. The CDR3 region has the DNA TGTGCCAGCAGCTTGGAGGGGACCCTCCCCTACGAGCAGTACTTC.

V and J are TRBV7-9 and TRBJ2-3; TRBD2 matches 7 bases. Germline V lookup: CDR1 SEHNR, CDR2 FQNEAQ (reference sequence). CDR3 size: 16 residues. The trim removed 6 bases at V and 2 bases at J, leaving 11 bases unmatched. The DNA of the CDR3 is TGTGCCAGCAGTGGAGAGCGGGAAAACCCCACAGATACGCAGTATTTT. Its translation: CASSGERENPTDTQYF.

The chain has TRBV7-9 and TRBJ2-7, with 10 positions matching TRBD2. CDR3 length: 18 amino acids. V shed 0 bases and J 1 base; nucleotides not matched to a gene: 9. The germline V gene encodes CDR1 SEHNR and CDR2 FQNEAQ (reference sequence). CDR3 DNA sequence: TGTGCCAGCAGCTTAGCGCATCTAGCGGGAGTTATGTCCTACGAGCAGTACTTC. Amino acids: CASSLAHLAGVMSYEQYF.

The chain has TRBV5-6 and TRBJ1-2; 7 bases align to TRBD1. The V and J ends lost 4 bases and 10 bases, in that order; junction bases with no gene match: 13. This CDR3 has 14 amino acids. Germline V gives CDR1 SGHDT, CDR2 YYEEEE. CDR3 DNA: TGTGCCAGCAGCATTGGACAGGCGCCGGGGAACTACACCTTC. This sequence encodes CASSIGQAPGNYTF.

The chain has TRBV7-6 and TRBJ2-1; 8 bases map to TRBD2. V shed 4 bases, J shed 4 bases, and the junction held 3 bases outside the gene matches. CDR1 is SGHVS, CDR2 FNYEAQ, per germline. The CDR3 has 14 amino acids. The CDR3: CASSSLAVYNEQFF. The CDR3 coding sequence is TGTGCCAGCAGCTCACTAGCGGTGTACAATGAGCAGTTCTTC.

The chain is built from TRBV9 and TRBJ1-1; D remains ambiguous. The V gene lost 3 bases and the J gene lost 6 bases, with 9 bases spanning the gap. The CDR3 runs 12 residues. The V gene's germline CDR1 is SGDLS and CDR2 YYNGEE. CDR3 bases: TGTGCCAGCAGCGGGATTGGGCCTGAAGCTTTCTTT. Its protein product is CASSGIGPEAFF.

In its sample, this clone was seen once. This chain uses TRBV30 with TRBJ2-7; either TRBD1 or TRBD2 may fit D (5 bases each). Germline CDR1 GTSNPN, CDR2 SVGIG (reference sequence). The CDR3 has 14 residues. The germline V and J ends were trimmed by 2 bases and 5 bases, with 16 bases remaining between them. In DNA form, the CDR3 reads TGTGCCTGGAGTTGGGTCGGGACCCTTAACGAGCAGTACTTC. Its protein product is CAWSWVGTLNEQYF.

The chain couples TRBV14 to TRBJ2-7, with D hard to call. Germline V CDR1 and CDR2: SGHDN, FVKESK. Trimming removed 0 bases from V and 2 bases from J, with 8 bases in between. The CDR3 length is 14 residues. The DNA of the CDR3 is TGTGCCAGCAGCCAAGATCTAGGGACCTACGAGCAGTACTTC. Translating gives CASSQDLGTYEQYF.

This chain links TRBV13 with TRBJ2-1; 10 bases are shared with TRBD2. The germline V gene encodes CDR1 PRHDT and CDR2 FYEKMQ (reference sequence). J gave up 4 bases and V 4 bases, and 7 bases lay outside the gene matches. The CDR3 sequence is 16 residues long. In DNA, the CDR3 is TGTGCCAGCAGCTCCCCGACTAGCGGGCAGTACAATGAGCAGTTCTTC. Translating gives CASSSPTSGQYNEQFF. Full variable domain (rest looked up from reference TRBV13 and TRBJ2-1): AAGVIQSPRHLIKEKRETATLKCYPIPRHDTVYWYQQGPGQDPQFLISFYEKMQSDKGSIPDRFSAQQFSDYHSELNMSSLELGDSALYFCASSSPTSGQYNEQFFGPGTRLTVL.

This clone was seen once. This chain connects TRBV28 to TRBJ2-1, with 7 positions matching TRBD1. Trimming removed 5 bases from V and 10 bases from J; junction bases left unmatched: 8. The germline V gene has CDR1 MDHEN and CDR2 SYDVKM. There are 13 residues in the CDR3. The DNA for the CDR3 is TGTGCCAGCAGTCCCAACAGGGGCGGGGAGCAGTTCTTC. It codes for CASSPNRGGEQFF.

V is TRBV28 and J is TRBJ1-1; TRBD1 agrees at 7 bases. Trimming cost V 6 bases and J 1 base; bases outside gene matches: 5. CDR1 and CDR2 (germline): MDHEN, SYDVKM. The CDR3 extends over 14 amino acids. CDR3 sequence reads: CASSYRGGNTEAFF. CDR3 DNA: TGTGCCAGCAGCTACAGGGGCGGGAACACTGAAGCTTTCTTT.

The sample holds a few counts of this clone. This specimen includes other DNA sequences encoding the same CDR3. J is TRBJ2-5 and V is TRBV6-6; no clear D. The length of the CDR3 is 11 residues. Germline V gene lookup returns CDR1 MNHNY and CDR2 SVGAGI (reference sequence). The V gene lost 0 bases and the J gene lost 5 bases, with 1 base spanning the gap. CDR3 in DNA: TGTGCCAGCAGTTACTCGGAGACCCAGTACTTC. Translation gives CASSYSETQYF.

The CDR3 nucleotides read TGTGCCAGCAGCTTTGGGGGTGGCGGAACCTACGAGCAGTACTTC. It yields the protein CASSFGGGGTYEQYF. The rearrangement links TRBV7-2 to TRBJ2-7; D assignment may be TRBD1 or TRBD2 (5 bases each). The germline V and J ends were trimmed by 3 bases and 2 bases, with 14 bases remaining between them. CDR1 is SGHTA and CDR2 is FQGNSA in the germline V gene. This CDR3 is 15 amino acids long.

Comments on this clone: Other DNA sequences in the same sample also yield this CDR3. In DNA form, the CDR3 reads TGTGCCAGCAGTTTTGCGGACAGCAATCAGCCCCAGCATTTT. Amino acids: CASSFADSNQPQHF. The J gene is TRBJ1-5, the V gene TRBV28; D unresolved. Trimming left V 3 bases short and J 1 base short, with 7 bases between. The CDR3 has 14 amino acids. Germline V lookup: CDR1 MDHEN, CDR2 SYDVKM.